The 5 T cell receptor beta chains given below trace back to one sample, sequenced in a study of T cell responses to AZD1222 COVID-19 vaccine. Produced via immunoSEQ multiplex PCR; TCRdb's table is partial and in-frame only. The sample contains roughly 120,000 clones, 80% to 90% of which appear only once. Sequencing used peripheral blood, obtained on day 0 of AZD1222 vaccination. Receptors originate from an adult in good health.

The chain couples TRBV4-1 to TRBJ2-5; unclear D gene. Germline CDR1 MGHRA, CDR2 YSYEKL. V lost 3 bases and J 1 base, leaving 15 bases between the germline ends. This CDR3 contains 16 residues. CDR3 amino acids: CASSQAGWAGQETQYF. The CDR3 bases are TGCGCCAGCAGCCAGGCCGGTTGGGCAGGCCAAGAGACCCAGTACTTC.

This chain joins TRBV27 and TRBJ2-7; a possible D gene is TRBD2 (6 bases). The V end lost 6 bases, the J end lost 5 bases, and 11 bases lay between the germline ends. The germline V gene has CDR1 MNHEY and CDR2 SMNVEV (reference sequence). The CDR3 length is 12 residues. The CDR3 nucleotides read TGTGCCAGCAGCCGGGGGTCAGACGAGCAGTACTTC. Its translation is CASSRGSDEQYF.

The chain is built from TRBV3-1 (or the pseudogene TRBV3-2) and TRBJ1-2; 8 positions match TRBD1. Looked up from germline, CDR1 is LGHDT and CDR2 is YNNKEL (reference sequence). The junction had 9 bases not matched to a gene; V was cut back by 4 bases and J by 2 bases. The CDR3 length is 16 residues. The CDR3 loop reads CASSPSWTGMNYGYTF. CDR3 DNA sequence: TGTGCCAGCAGCCCCTCGTGGACAGGGATGAACTATGGCTACACCTTC.

The CDR3 is CASSPSGSSTDTQYF. DNA for the CDR3: TGTGCCAGCAGCCCAAGCGGGAGCAGCACAGATACGCAGTATTTT. This chain links TRBV7-2 with TRBJ2-3; 8 bases map to TRBD2. The CDR3 extends over 15 amino acids. J gave up 0 bases and V 5 bases, and 4 bases lay outside the gene matches. Germline V gene lookup returns CDR1 SGHTA and CDR2 FQGNSA.

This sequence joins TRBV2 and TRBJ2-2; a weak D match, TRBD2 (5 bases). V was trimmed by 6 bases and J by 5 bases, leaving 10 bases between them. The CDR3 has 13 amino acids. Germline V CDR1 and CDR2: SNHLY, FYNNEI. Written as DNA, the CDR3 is TGTGCCAGCAGACCTAGCCCGACCGGGGAGCTGTTTTTT. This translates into CASRPSPTGELFF.